The present T cell receptor (beta chain) was sequenced within a study of Graves' ophthalmopathy and Graves' hyperthyroidism. General observations from the study: Ophthalmopathy and stable hyperthyroidism were discriminated by a 13-signature model, with roughly 90% sensitivity and approximately 77% specificity.

V lost 6 bases to trimming and J lost 6 bases; unmatched junction nucleotides: 6. The CDR3 extends over 13 amino acids. Germline V gene data show CDR1 as MRHNA and CDR2 as SNTAGT. Aged 18 to 65, the patients with hyperthyroidism had under 2 months' duration and were newly diagnosed. This clonotype was counted a few times. What it binds is not known. Amplification targeted the TCR beta CDR3 regions, with RNA transcripts as the source material. The authors performed first-round RT-PCR with HTBI primers and then a second-round multiplex PCR. TCRdb called the multiplex PCR reads again in MiXCR, with one record for every CDR3 protein. Found here are about 390,000 distinct CDR3 sequences, approximately 15% of them singletons; the top ten hold 7%.

The rearrangement links TRBV6-4 to TRBJ1-2, with TRBD1 matching 8 bases. The specimen sequenced was peripheral blood. The sequence was collected from a woman under 30 with stable Graves' hyperthyroidism. The DNA of the CDR3 is TGTGCCAGCAGGCTCAGGGGGCGGGATGGCTACACCTTC. Translation gives CASRLRGRDGYTF.